This T cell receptor (beta chain) was profiled in a study of shared clonotypes between healthy human individuals. Unsorted PBMC DNA was sequenced on ten immunoSEQ deep assay plates. Using immunoSEQ multiplex PCR, the repertoire was profiled, and TCRdb retains in-frame clones only, with some absent. The top ten clones hold about 11% of a sample with approximately 470,000 clones, around 73% of them seen once. The sequence was obtained from a woman aged 35 to 49 in good health. Some clones in this sample may be carry-over from other donors' samples. The specimen sequenced was PBMCs.

The CDR3 here is CASSLGEGGPYEQYF. The CDR3 DNA reads TGTGCCAGCAGCTTAGGCGAGGGAGGACCCTACGAGCAGTACTTC. V gene TRBV7-6 combines with J gene TRBJ2-7; possible D gene TRBD2, 6 bases. The CDR3 runs to 15 residues. Between the trimmed V and J ends, which lost 1 base and 2 bases, there was a span of 12 bases. Per the germline V gene, CDR1 is SGHVS and CDR2 is FNYEAQ. Full variable domain (outside the CDR3, taken from reference TRBV7-6 and TRBJ2-7): GAGVSQSPRYKVTKRGQDVALRCDPISGHVSLYWYRQALGQGPEFLTYFNYEAQQDKSGLPNDRFSAERPEGSISTLTIQRTEQRDSAMYRCASSLGEGGPYEQYFGPGTRLTVT.